This T cell receptor beta chain emerged from a study of CD8+CD57+ T cells in acquired aplastic anemia. Flow cytometry had shown expanded CD8+CD57+ cells in the patients chosen for sequencing. The use of genomic DNA as template underpinned the TCR beta VDJ and CDR3 profiling. TCRdb used MiXCR to reprocess the reads, holding one entry per CDR3 protein. The sample consists of under 200,000 distinct CDR3 sequences, around half of them appearing once. From germline, CDR1 is SGHVS and CDR2 FNYEAQ. CDR3 length equals 15 residues. Trimming cost V 1 base and J 5 bases, with 15 bases left between them. The genes are TRBV7-6 and TRBJ2-7; no firm D call. The sequence was obtained from a human donor with aplastic anemia. What was sequenced was sorted CD4+, CD8+, or CD8+CD57+ T cells (not recorded which) from PBMCs. For the CDR3, the DNA is TGTGCCAGCAGCTTAGATGAATCCCTCCTTGACGAGCAGTACTTC. Translated, it gives CASSLDESLLDEQYF.